Sequencing of this T cell receptor beta chain was carried out in a study of siplizumab effects on memory and regulatory T cells. Study-level findings and limits: The drug siplizumab significantly decreased the alloreactive sequences that could be traced to unstimulated CD4+ memory cells. Proliferating siplizumab-culture Treg suppressive function went unconfirmed.

The CDR3 has 13 amino acids. Germline V CDR1 and CDR2: SEHNR, FQNEAQ (reference sequence). V gave up 6 bases and J gave up 3 bases, with 10 bases separating them. Some clones are missing from TCRdb's copy, which holds only in-frame ones; the method was immunoSEQ multiplex PCR. The sample has roughly 97,000 clones, about 93% seen once; the top ten hold 0.55% to 0.7%. Concerning this clone itself: The target antigen is unknown.

The sequence was obtained from a human donor in good health. The chain couples TRBV7-9 to TRBJ2-3; D ambiguous. The sequenced sample was Tregs sorted from blood. The CDR3 nucleotides are TGTGCCAGCAGGATTGGGGTTACAGATACGCAGTATTTT. This gives the protein CASRIGVTDTQYF.